The present T cell receptor beta chain was sequenced within a study of early T cells in non-severe SARS-CoV-2 infection. This clonotype was detected a few times. As yet, its antigen is unknown. An end of the junction differs from the germline gene, which may be a read error. In germline, CDR1 is MNHNS, CDR2 SASEGT. This CDR3 has 13 residues. Study findings and constraints: In VDJdb matching, anti-spike CD8 responses were favored while private and CD4 specificities went missing.

The library protocol tagged individual cDNA molecules with unique molecular identifiers. One entry per CDR3 protein, called by TCRdb with MiXCR from the 5' RACE reads. The sample yields 74,000 or so distinct CDR3 sequences, 11% seen once. This sequence joins TRBV6-1 and TRBJ2-3, with D perhaps TRBD2 (5 bases). The sequenced sample consisted of whole blood. The source is an adult who was a healthcare worker with PCR-confirmed SARS-CoV-2 infection or an uninfected control (not recorded which). CDR3 protein: CASRAASTDTQYF. The CDR3 coding sequence is TGTGCCAGCAGGGCGGCTAGCACGGATACGCAGTATTTT.